This T cell receptor (beta chain) was captured in a study of tumor and adjacent non-tumor tissue in lung cancer. This sample's RNA came from whole unsorted tissue. Study-wide results and caveats: Tumor TCR diversity, when higher, was linked to shorter survival. Tumor repertoires had a smaller top 100 clone share than normal lung. Compared with tumor, normal lung showed significantly lower TCR diversity.

This clonotype came up many times. No antigen is known for it. A modified ARM-PCR protocol with three rounds of nested PCR amplified TCRbeta. Using its own MiXCR run on the multiplex PCR reads, TCRdb lists one record per CDR3 protein. The sample includes some 90,000 distinct CDR3 sequences, about 66% of them seen just once. The CDR3 covers 15 residues. The V gene's germline CDR1 is SEHNR and CDR2 FQNEAQ (reference sequence). The V gene lost 8 bases and the J gene lost 0 bases, with 11 bases spanning the gap. The clonotype originates from a man in his 70s with non-small cell lung cancer. The V call is TRBV7-9, the J call TRBJ1-6; the D gene is possibly TRBD1 (5 bases). The sequencing input was lung tumor tissue. This chain's CDR3 is CASGGASSYNSPLHF. The CDR3 DNA reads as TGTGCCAGCGGAGGGGCCAGCTCCTATAATTCACCCCTCCACTTT.